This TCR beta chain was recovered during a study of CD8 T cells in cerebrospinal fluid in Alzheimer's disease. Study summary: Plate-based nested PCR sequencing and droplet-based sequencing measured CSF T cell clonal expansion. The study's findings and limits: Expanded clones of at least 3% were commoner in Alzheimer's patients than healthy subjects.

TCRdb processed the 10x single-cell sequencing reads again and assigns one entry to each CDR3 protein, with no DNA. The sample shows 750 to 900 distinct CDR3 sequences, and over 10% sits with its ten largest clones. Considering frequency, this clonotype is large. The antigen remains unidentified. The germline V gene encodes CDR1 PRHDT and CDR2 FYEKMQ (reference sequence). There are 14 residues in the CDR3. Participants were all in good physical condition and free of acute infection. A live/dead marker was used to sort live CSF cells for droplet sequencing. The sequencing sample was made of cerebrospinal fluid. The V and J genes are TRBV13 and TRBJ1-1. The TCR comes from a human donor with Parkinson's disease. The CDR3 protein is CASSPSQGFTEAFF.